These 28 T cell receptor beta chains originate from one sample sequenced in a study of tumor-infiltrating lymphocytes in primary liver carcinoma. Starting from around 510 ng of total RNA, TCR beta cDNA was produced with a primer in the constant region. Three nested multiplex PCR rounds, a slightly modified ARM-PCR method, built the TCR beta libraries. Two initial PCR rounds of around 10 cycles each paired TRBV1-TRBV30 forward primers with a C-beta reverse primer. Each CDR3 protein is one row after TCRdb ran MiXCR on the multiplex PCR reads. In the table there are 250,000 to 350,000 distinct CDR3 sequences, 58% of which are singletons. Blood RNA originated from unsorted whole blood, with germline DNA additionally extracted. Sequenced sample: peripheral blood. These receptor sequences come from a woman between 25 and 40 years old with primary liver carcinoma and hepatitis B virus infection.

The sample holds many counts of this clonotype. J is TRBJ2-1 and V is TRBV11-2, with D possibly being TRBD1 (7 bases). Germline V CDR1 and CDR2: SGHAT, FQNNGV. Trimming took 5 bases from V and 4 from J, leaving 18 bases between them. The CDR3 totals 16 residues. The CDR3, as DNA: TGTGCCAGCAGCCACGGGGCGGGACAGACTTACAATGAGCAGTTCTTC. Its translation is CASSHGAGQTYNEQFF. Looking up the rest from reference TRBV11-2 and TRBJ2-1 gives the full variable domain: EAGVAQSPRYKIIEKRQSVAFWCNPISGHATLYWYQQILGQGPKLLIQFQNNGVVDDSQLPKDRFSAERLKGVDSTLKIQPAKLEDSAVYLCASSHGAGQTYNEQFFGPGTRLTVL.

A note on this clonotype: No conserved phenylalanine or tryptophan is present at the end of the CDR3, so a read error is the likely explanation. V gene TRBV4-3 combines with J gene TRBJ2-1, with 12 positions matching TRBD2. Per germline, CDR1 LGHNA and CDR2 YSLEER. The CDR3 has 16 amino acids. The DNA of the CDR3 is TGCGCCAGCGGCCAAGCGACTAGCGGGAGCTACAATGAGCAGTTCTTA. Translating it yields CASGQATSGSYNEQFL.

The V gene is TRBV6-2 or TRBV6-3, the J gene TRBJ2-1; D gene unclear. Germline CDR1 reads MNHEY; CDR2 reads SVGEGT. The CDR3 is 19 amino acids. V was clipped by 2 bases and J by 0 bases, with 20 bases between them. The chain's CDR3 is CASSYPTQGALSSYNEQFF. CDR3 bases: TGTGCCAGCAGTTACCCGACTCAAGGAGCCCTCAGCTCCTACAATGAGCAGTTCTTC.

The sample holds many counts of this clonotype. V gene TRBV11-2 combines with J gene TRBJ2-5; 7 bases line up with TRBD2. The V gene's germline CDR1 is SGHAT and CDR2 FQNNGV. J gave up 4 bases and V 8 bases, and 10 bases lay outside the gene matches. The CDR3 is 14 amino acids. The CDR3 bases are TGTGCCAGCTCCAGGGCGGGGGTTAGAGAGACCCAGTACTTC. This encodes CASSRAGVRETQYF.

Only one count was recorded for this clonotype. The chain employs TRBV7-8 and TRBJ2-4; 16 nucleotides agree with TRBD2. The V and J ends lost 6 bases and 10 bases, in that order; junction bases with no gene match: 12. CDR3 size: 17 residues. Germline V gives CDR1 SGHVS, CDR2 FQNEAQ. The DNA for the CDR3 is TGTGCCAGCAGGGGACTAGCGGGAGGGCCTGAAAGCCCTATTCAGTACTTC. Its protein product is CASRGLAGGPESPIQYF.

Comments on this clonotype: A much larger clone differs by one base, so this may be a read error. J is TRBJ2-1 and V is TRBV6-5; 7 nucleotides line up with TRBD2. Germline V gene lookup returns CDR1 MNHEY and CDR2 SVGAGI. Trimming at V came to 6 bases and at J to 8 bases, leaving 13 bases not matched to a gene. This CDR3 is 15 amino acids long. The CDR3 here is CASSLNGGSGDEQFF. The DNA of the CDR3 is TGTGCCAGCAGCCTCAACGGGGGGAGTGGGGATGAGCAGTTCTTC.

The chain employs TRBV28 and TRBJ2-3; tentatively, D is TRBD2 (6 bases). Trimming cost V 9 bases and J 9 bases, with 19 bases left between them. Germline-derived CDR1 and CDR2 are MDHEN and SYDVKM. The CDR3 consists of 13 residues. Here the CDR3 DNA reads TGTGCCAGATCCTACCCGGAGGGTGTCACGCAGTATTTT. Its protein is CARSYPEGVTQYF. Using reference TRBV28 and TRBJ2-3 for the parts outside the CDR3, the full variable domain is DVKVTQSSRYLVKRTGEKVFLECVQDMDHENMFWYRQDPGLGLRLIYFSYDVKMKEKGDIPEGYSVSREKKERFSLILESASTNQTSMYLCARSYPEGVTQYFGPGTRLTVL.

This clonotype was observed once. Given a much more abundant clone one base away, this may be a read error. The chain links TRBV12-3 or TRBV12-4 to TRBJ2-3; 10 nucleotides align to TRBD1. CDR3 length equals 14 residues. The CDR3 protein is CASSLTGGTDTLYF. The CDR3 DNA reads as TGTGCCAGCAGTTTGACAGGGGGCACAGATACGCTGTATTTT.

As regards this clonotype: A much larger clone is a single base away; this may be a read error. The chain recombines TRBV28 with TRBJ2-7; no reliable D call. This CDR3 region has 14 residues. V lost 3 bases and J lost 5, with 14 bases in between. From germline, CDR1 is MDHEN and CDR2 SYDVKM. DNA of the CDR3: TGTGCCAGCAGTTTCGCCGGGCGATCGGACGAGCAGTACTTC. Translation: CASSFAGRSDEQYF.

This clonotype was observed at least ten times. V usage is TRBV12-3 or TRBV12-4 and J usage is TRBJ1-5, with 8 bases matching TRBD1. V lost 6 bases to trimming and J lost 0 bases; unmatched junction nucleotides: 10. This CDR3 contains 17 residues. CDR3 nucleotides: TGTGCCAGCAGCCGACAGGGGCCTCGGGGTAGCAATCAGCCCCAGCATTTT. Translation: CASSRQGPRGSNQPQHF.

The chain recombines TRBV12-5 with TRBJ2-5; D is perhaps TRBD2 (6 bases). V was trimmed by 4 bases and J by 5 bases, leaving 11 bases between them. The germline V gene has CDR1 LGHNT and CDR2 FRNRAP. CDR3 length: 13 residues. The CDR3 here is CASGSGGLETQYF. The CDR3 DNA sequence: TGTGCTAGTGGTTCTGGGGGACTCGAGACCCAGTACTTC.

Comment on this clonotype: This likely comes from a read error, as the CDR3 has no conserved phenylalanine or tryptophan at its end. V usage is TRBV7-8 and J usage is TRBJ2-1, with TRBD2 matching over 9 bases. The CDR3 contains 18 residues. The ends lost 1 base at V and 0 bases at J; junction bases unmatched: 7. CDR1 is SGHVS and CDR2 is FQNEAQ in the germline V gene. The CDR3 nucleotides read TGTGCCAGCAGCTTAGTCCCTAGCGGGATGAGCTCCTACAATGAGCAGTTCTCC. Translation: CASSLVPSGMSSYNEQFS.

The CDR3 protein is CATREWGTAKNIQYF. CDR3 nucleotide sequence: TGTGCCACCCGTGAGTGGGGGACGGCAAAAAACATTCAGTACTTC. V gene TRBV6-5 combines with J gene TRBJ2-4; D tentatively fits TRBD1 or TRBD2 (5 bases each). CDR1 is MNHEY, CDR2 SVGAGI, per germline. This CDR3 region has 15 residues. V lost 10 bases and J lost 4, with 20 bases in between.

J is TRBJ1-2 and V is TRBV7-9; D remains unclear. Trimming pared 6 bases from V and 8 bases from J, leaving 19 bases between. The germline V gene has CDR1 SEHNR and CDR2 FQNEAQ (reference sequence). The CDR3 spans 14 residues. Here the CDR3 DNA reads TGTGCCAGCAGAAAATCCGGGTCCGACCTGGGCTACACCTTC. This translates into CASRKSGSDLGYTF.

About this clonotype: A much larger clone lies a single base off, so this may be a read error. The V and J genes are TRBV6-1 and TRBJ2-4; D call uncertain. This CDR3 contains 11 residues. Germline V CDR1 and CDR2: MNHNS, SASEGT. CDR3 amino acids: CANSNSNIQYF. The DNA of the CDR3 is TGTGCCAACAGTAATTCGAACATTCAGTACTTC.

As to this clonotype: Germline is not matched at one junction end, which may reflect a read error. The CDR3 sequence: CSVTTDNIEALF. DNA for the CDR3: TGCAGCGTCACGACAGATAACATTGAAGCTCTCTTT. The rearrangement uses TRBV29-1 and TRBJ1-1, with D perhaps TRBD1 (5 bases). This CDR3 is built from 12 residues. Germline V gives CDR1 SQVTM, CDR2 ANQGSEA. The full variable domain, with the rest looked up from reference TRBV29-1 and TRBJ1-1, is SAVISQKPSRDICQRGTSLTIQCQVDSQVTMMFWYRQQPGQSLTLIATANQGSEATYESGFVIDKFPISRPNLTFSTLTVSNMSPEDSSIYLCSVTTDNIEALFGQGTRLTVV.

This clonotype was seen more than once but under ten times. V and J are TRBV6-2 or TRBV6-3 and TRBJ1-1; 7 bases align to TRBD1. The CDR3 is 16 amino acids. CDR1 is MNHEY and CDR2 is SVGEGT in the germline V gene. The J segment lost 5 bases and the V segment lost 11 bases, leaving 20 bases of the junction unmatched. The CDR3, as DNA: TGTGCCTGCGGCCAGCGGACAGGCGAAAGGGGGACTGAAGCTTTCTTT. Encoded protein: CACGQRTGERGTEAFF.

Concerning this clonotype itself: A read error may produce the germline difference seen at one junction end. The chain is built from TRBV5-6 and TRBJ2-1, with 14 bases that match TRBD2. The CDR3 covers 15 residues. Germline V gene lookup returns CDR1 SGHDT and CDR2 YYEEEE. CDR3 protein: CTSSYGTSGSDEQFF. The CDR3 DNA sequence: TGTACCAGCAGCTACGGGACTAGCGGGAGCGATGAGCAGTTCTTC.

In this sample, this clonotype turned up a few times. The CDR3 DNA sequence: TGTGCCAGCAGCGCCCCCGGGACTAGCCGTGAGCAGTACTTC. This gives the protein CASSAPGTSREQYF. The chain links TRBV7-8 to TRBJ2-7; TRBD2 matches 9 bases. V shed 5 bases and J 7 bases; nucleotides not matched to a gene: 9. This CDR3 region has 14 residues. The germline V gene encodes CDR1 SGHVS and CDR2 FQNEAQ.

The J gene is TRBJ1-1, the V gene TRBV4-1; D remains ambiguous. The CDR3 is made up of 15 amino acids. Trimming shortened V by 4 bases and J by 2 bases, and 14 bases separated the two germline ends. Germline values: CDR1 MGHRA, CDR2 YSYEKL. CDR3 protein: CASSLEGQSNTEAFF. The CDR3 DNA reads TGCGCCAGCAGCCTAGAAGGTCAGAGTAACACTGAAGCTTTCTTT.

By share, this clonotype ranks as medium-sized. This chain links TRBV11-1 with TRBJ1-1, with D perhaps matching TRBD1 (5 bases). Germline CDR1 and CDR2: SGHAT and FQDESV (reference sequence). This CDR3 has 14 residues. The germline V and J ends were trimmed by 3 bases and 3 bases, with 11 bases remaining between them. The CDR3 is CASSFGQGYTEAFF. The CDR3 region has the DNA TGTGCCAGCAGCTTCGGGCAGGGCTACACTGAAGCTTTCTTT.

This clonotype was seen a few times. One end of the junction does not line up with germline, which may come from a read error. V usage is TRBV11-2 and J usage is TRBJ2-1; 8 nucleotides match TRBD2. CDR3 length: 18 amino acids. The germline gives CDR1 SGHAT, CDR2 FQNNGV. For the CDR3, the DNA is TGTGCCAGCGGCCCCAGGATAGCGGGATCCACCTCCTACAATGAGCGGCTCTTC. It specifies CASGPRIAGSTSYNERLF. The variable domain in full, completed from reference TRBV11-2 and TRBJ2-1, reads EAGVAQSPRYKIIEKRQSVAFWCNPISGHATLYWYQQILGQGPKLLIQFQNNGVVDDSQLPKDRFSAERLKGVDSTLKIQPAKLEDSAVYLCASGPRIAGSTSYNERLFGPGTRLTVL.

The chain links TRBV5-4 to TRBJ1-4; D may be TRBD1 (6 bases). V was shortened by 4 bases and J by 8 bases, with 15 bases between the two germline ends. CDR1 is SGHNT and CDR2 is YYREEE in the germline V gene (reference sequence). The CDR3 has 14 amino acids. The CDR3 sequence: CASSAAGVGEKLFF. Written as DNA, the CDR3 is TGTGCCAGCAGCGCGGCAGGGGTCGGGGAAAAACTGTTTTTT.

This clonotype was counted once. Sequence at one end of the junction differs from germline and may be a read error. The rearrangement joins TRBV5-5 to TRBJ2-4; 11 nucleotides align to TRBD1. Germline loops: CDR1 SGHKS, CDR2 YYEKEE (reference sequence). The CDR3 spans 15 residues. The CDR3 DNA sequence: TGTGCCAGGAGCTCGGGGGGACAGGGGGGGAACATTCAGTACTTC. It codes for CARSSGGQGGNIQYF.

Points on this clonotype: At one boundary the junction diverges from the germline segment, which might be a read error. The chain carries TRBV12-3 or TRBV12-4 and TRBJ2-1; TRBD2 matches 10 bases. The CDR3 is 14 amino acids. The CDR3 bases are TGCGCCAACAGTTCTAGCGGGAGCTACAATGAGCTGTTCTTC. Protein sequence: CANSSSGSYNELFF.

Comment on this clonotype: Sequence at one end of the junction differs from germline and may be a read error. The chain links TRBV7-9 to TRBJ2-2; perhaps TRBD2 as D (5 bases). Germline V gives CDR1 SEHNR, CDR2 FQNEAQ (reference sequence). CDR3 length: 14 amino acids. The CDR3 DNA reads as TGTGCCAGCCAATCCGGAGCATCGACCGGGAAGCTGTTTTTT. Its translation is CASQSGASTGKLFF.

V is TRBV6-2 or TRBV6-3 and J is TRBJ2-2, with D perhaps assigned TRBD1 or TRBD2 (5 bases each). This CDR3 comprises 19 residues. V lost 2 bases and J lost 6, with 25 bases in between. Germline V gene lookup returns CDR1 MNHEY and CDR2 SVGEGT. The CDR3 is CASSYRSGRASRSAGELFF. The CDR3 DNA reads TGTGCCAGCAGTTACCGGTCGGGACGAGCTAGCCGGAGCGCCGGGGAGCTGTTTTTT.

V usage is TRBV18 and J usage is TRBJ2-3, with 8 bases fitting TRBD2. The junction had 11 bases not matched to a gene; V was cut back by 3 bases and J by 9 bases. Germline CDR1 KGHSH, CDR2 LQKENI. The CDR3 covers 15 residues. The CDR3 sequence is CASSPPGLEGGTQYF. The CDR3 nucleotides are TGTGCCAGCTCACCGCCGGGACTAGAGGGCGGGACGCAGTATTTT. Full variable domain (rest looked up from reference TRBV18 and TRBJ2-3): NAGVMQNPRHLVRRRGQEARLRCSPMKGHSHVYWYRQLPEEGLKFMVYLQKENIIDESGMPKERFSAEFPKEGPSILRIQQVVRGDSAAYFCASSPPGLEGGTQYFGPGTRLTVL.